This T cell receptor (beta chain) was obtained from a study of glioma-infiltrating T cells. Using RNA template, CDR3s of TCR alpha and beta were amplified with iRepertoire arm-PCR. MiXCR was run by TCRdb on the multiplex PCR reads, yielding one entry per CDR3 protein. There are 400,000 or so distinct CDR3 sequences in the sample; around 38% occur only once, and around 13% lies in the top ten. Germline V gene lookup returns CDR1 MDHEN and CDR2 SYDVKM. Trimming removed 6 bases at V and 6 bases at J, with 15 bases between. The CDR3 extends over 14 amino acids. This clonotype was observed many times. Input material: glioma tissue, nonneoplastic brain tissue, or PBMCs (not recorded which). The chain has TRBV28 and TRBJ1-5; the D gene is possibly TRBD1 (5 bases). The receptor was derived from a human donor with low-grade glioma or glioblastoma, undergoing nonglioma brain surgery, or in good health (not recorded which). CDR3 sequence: CASSKRSGFQPQHF. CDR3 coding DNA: TGTGCCAGCAGCAAACGTTCAGGGTTTCAGCCCCAGCATTTT.